The 3 T cell receptor beta chains below were found in one sample sequenced in a study of OX40 agonist ivuxolimab in advanced cancers. TCRdb keeps only in-frame clones here, not all; method: immunoSEQ multiplex PCR. This sample has tens of thousands of clones, with approximately 89% found just once. Here the sequenced sample was CD4+ or CD8+ T cells sorted from blood, taken in a trial of the OX40 agonist ivuxolimab. The origin of the receptors is an adult with an advanced solid tumor such as melanoma, head and neck, liver or kidney cancer.

V is TRBV21-1 and J is TRBJ1-5; the DNA was not used to check the table's D call, TRBD1. TRBV21-1 is given as a pseudogene. The CDR3 is 16 residues long. The CDR3 reads CASPTQCTAGNQPQHF. CDR3 DNA sequence: TGTGCCAGCCCTACACAGTGTACAGCAGGCAATCAGCCCCAGCATTTT.

The rearrangement links TRBV4-2 to TRBJ2-7, with 11 bases lining up with TRBD2. Germline loops: CDR1 LGHNA, CDR2 YNFKEQ. This CDR3 region has 14 residues. V trimming: 1 base; J trimming: 4 bases; junction bases outside the gene matches: 0. The CDR3 loop reads CASSQGLAGYEQYF. The CDR3 region has the DNA TGTGCCAGCAGCCAAGGACTAGCGGGGTACGAGCAGTACTTC.

This clone was seen just once. The chain links TRBV7-9 to TRBJ2-2, with a weak D call TRBD2 (6 bases). Germline-derived CDR1 and CDR2 are SEHNR and FQNEAQ (reference sequence). V lost 2 bases and J lost 0, with 10 bases in between. CDR3 length equals 16 residues. CDR3 sequence reads: CASSLQGGTNTGELFF. CDR3 sequence (DNA): TGTGCCAGCAGCTTACAGGGCGGGACGAACACCGGGGAGCTGTTTTTT.